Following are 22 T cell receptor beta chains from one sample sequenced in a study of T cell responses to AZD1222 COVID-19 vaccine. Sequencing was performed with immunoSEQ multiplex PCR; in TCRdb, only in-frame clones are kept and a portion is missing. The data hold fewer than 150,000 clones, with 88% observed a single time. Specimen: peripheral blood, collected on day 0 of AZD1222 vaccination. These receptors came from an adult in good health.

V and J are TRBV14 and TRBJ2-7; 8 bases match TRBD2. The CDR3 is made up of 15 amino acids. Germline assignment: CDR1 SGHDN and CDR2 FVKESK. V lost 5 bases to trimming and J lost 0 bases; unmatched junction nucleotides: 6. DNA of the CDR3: TGTGCCAGCAGCAAGAGTAGCGGGGCCTCCTACGAGCAGTACTTC. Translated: CASSKSSGASYEQYF.

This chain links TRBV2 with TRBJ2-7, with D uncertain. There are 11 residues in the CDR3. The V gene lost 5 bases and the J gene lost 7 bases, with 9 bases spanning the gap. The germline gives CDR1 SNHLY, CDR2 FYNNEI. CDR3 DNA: TGTGCCAGCAGTTTCCCAGAGGAGCAGTACTTC. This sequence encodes CASSFPEEQYF.

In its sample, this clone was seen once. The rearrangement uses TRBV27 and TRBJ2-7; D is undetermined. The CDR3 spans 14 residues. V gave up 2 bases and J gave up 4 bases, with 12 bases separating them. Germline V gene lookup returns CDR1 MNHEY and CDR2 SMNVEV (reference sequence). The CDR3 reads CASSLIPEGYEQYF. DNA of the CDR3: TGTGCCAGCAGTTTAATCCCCGAAGGGTACGAGCAGTACTTC.

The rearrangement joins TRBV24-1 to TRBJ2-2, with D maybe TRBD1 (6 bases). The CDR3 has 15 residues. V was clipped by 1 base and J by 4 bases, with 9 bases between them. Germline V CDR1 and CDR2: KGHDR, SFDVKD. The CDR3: CATSDFGQSTGELFF. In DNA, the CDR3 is TGTGCCACCAGTGATTTTGGACAGAGCACCGGGGAGCTGTTTTTT.

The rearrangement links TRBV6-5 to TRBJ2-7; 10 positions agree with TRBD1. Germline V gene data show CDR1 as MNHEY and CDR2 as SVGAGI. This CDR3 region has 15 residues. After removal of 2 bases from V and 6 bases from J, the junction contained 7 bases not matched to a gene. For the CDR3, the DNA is TGTGCCAGCAGTTACCCCCGGGACAGGGGCCTCGAGCAGTACTTC. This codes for CASSYPRDRGLEQYF.

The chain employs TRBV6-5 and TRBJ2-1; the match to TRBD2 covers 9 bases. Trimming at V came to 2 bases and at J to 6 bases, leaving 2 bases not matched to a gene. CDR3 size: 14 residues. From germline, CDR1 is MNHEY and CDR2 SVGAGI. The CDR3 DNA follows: TGTGCCAGCAGTTACCAGCGGGAGGTCAATGAGCAGTTCTTC. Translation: CASSYQREVNEQFF.

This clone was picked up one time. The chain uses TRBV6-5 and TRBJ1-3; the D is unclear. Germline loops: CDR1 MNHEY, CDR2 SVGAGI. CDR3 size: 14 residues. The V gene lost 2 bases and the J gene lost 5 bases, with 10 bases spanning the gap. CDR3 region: CASSYREGRNTIYF. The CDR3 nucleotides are TGTGCCAGCAGTTACCGAGAAGGGAGAAACACCATATATTTT.

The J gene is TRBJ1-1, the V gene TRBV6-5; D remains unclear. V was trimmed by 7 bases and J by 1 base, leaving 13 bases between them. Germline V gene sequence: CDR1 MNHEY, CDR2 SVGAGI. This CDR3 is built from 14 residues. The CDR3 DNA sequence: TGTGCCAGCACCCCACAAACAACGAACACTGAAGCTTTCTTT. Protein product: CASTPQTTNTEAFF.

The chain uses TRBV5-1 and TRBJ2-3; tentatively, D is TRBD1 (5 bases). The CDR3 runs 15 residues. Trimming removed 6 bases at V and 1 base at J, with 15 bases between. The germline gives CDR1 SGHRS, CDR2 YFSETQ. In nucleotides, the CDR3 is TGCGCCAGCACACAGGCCCTTAGGGGCACAGATACGCAGTATTTT. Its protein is CASTQALRGTDTQYF.

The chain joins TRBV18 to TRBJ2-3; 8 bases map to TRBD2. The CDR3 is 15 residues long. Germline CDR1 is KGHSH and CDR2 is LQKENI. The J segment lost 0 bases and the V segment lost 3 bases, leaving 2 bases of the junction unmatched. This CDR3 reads CASSPTSGSTDTQYF. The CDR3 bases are TGTGCCAGCTCACCCACTAGCGGAAGCACAGATACGCAGTATTTT.

Here the CDR3 DNA reads TGTGCCAGCAGTTCCATTCCCCGGGGCAACACTGAAGCTTTCTTT. Amino acids: CASSSIPRGNTEAFF. V usage is TRBV28 and J usage is TRBJ1-1; D possibly corresponds to TRBD1 (5 bases). The CDR3 length is 15 residues. CDR1 and CDR2 (germline): MDHEN, SYDVKM. The V end was cut by 4 bases, the J end by 2 bases, with 14 bases between.

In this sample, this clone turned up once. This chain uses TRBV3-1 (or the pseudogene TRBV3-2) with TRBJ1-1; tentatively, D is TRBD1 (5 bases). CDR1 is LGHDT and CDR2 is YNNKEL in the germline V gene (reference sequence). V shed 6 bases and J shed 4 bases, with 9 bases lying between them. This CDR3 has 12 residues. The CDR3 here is CASRAGPTEAFF. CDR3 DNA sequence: TGTGCCAGCAGGGCAGGGCCCACTGAAGCTTTCTTT.

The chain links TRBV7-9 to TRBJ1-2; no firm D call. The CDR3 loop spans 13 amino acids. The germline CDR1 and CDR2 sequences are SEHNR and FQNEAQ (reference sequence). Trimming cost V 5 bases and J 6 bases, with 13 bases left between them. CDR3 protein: CASSPRIHDGYTF. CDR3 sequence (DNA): TGTGCCAGCAGCCCCCGGATTCACGATGGCTACACCTTC.

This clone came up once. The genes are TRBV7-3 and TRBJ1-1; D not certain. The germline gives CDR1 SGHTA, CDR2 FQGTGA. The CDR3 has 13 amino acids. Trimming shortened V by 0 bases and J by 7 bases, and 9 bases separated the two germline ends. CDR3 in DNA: TGTGCCAGCAGCTTAACGGGGAACGGTGAAGCTTTCTTT. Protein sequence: CASSLTGNGEAFF.

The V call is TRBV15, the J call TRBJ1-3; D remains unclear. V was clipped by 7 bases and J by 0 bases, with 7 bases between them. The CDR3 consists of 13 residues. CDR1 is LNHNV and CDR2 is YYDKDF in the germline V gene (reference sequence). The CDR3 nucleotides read TGTGCCACCAAGACGGGCTCTGGAAACACCATATATTTT. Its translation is CATKTGSGNTIYF.

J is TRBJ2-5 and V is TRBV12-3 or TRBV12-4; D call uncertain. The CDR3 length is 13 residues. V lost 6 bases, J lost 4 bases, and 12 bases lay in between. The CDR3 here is CASRVGGVETQYF. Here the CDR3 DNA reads TGTGCCAGCAGGGTGGGCGGAGTAGAGACCCAGTACTTC.

The CDR3 region is CASSPSRQGFHEKLFF. The CDR3 DNA follows: TGCGCCAGCAGCCCGTCGAGACAGGGATTCCACGAAAAACTGTTTTTT. V gene TRBV4-3 combines with J gene TRBJ1-4, with 7 bases fitting TRBD1. The trim removed 4 bases at V and 8 bases at J, leaving 13 bases unmatched. This CDR3 has 16 amino acids. Germline lookup yields CDR1 LGHNA and CDR2 YSLEER.

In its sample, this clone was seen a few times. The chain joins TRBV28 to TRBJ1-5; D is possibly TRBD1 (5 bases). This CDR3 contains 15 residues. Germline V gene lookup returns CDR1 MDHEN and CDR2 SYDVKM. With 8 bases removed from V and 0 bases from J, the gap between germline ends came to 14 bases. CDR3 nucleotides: TGTGCCAGCCGATTGACCAGGGCTAGCAATCAGCCCCAGCATTTT. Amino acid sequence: CASRLTRASNQPQHF.

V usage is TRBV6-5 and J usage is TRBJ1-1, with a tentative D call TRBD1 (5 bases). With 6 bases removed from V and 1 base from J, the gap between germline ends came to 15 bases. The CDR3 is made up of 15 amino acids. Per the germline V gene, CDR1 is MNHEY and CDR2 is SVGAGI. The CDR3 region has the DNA TGTGCCAGCAGCCGGGACCCCCGTGCGAACACTGAAGCTTTCTTT. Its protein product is CASSRDPRANTEAFF.

The chain's CDR3 is CASSQVEYGPTGELFF. DNA for the CDR3: TGCGCCAGCAGCCAAGTCGAGTACGGCCCTACCGGGGAGCTGTTTTTT. This chain links TRBV4-3 with TRBJ2-2; D gene unclear. This CDR3 contains 16 residues. Trimming removed 1 base at V and 5 bases at J, with 14 bases between. Germline CDR1 LGHNA, CDR2 YSLEER.

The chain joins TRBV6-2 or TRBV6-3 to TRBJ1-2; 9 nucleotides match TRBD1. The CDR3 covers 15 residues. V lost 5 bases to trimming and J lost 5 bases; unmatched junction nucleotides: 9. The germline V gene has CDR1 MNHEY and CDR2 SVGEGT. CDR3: CASSAPGQGWYGYTF. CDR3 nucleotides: TGTGCCAGCAGTGCCCCGGGACAGGGTTGGTATGGCTACACCTTC.

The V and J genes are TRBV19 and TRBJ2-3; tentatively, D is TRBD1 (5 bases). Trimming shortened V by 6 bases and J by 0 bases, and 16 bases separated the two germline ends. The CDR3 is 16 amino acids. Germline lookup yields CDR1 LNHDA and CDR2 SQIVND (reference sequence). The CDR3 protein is CASRSGTGISTDTQYF. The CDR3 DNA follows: TGTGCCAGTAGATCCGGCACAGGTATAAGCACAGATACGCAGTATTTT.